This TCR beta chain was sequenced in a study of blood T cell repertoires in COVID-19. Across the study: The cDNA or gDNA used as material had been derived from T cells, B-cell-depleted T cells, or PBMCs.

Only in-frame clones appear in the TCRdb table, and some are missing; sequencing was by immunoSEQ multiplex PCR. The top ten hold 4% to 6% of the sample, which has around 95,000 clones, just over 90% seen once. The CDR3 has 13 amino acids. Deletions cut 3 bases from V and 3 bases from J, with 9 bases between. Germline CDR1 SGHNT, CDR2 YYREEE (reference sequence). The chain recombines TRBV5-4 with TRBJ2-5; D possibly corresponds to TRBD1 (6 bases). This sequence originates from a man aged 50 to 60 with acute or convalescent COVID-19. The specimen sequenced was peripheral blood. CDR3 sequence: CASSSRTEETQYF. DNA of the CDR3: TGTGCCAGCAGCTCGAGGACAGAAGAGACCCAGTACTTC.